The 10 T cell receptor beta chains presented below share a single source sample, sequenced in a study of OX40 agonist ivuxolimab in advanced cancers. Profiling relied on immunoSEQ multiplex PCR, and the TCRdb table lists in-frame clones only, not all of them. The sample contains 70,000 or so clones, roughly 86% of which appear only once. Sequencing used CD4+ or CD8+ T cells sorted from blood, obtained in a trial of the OX40 agonist ivuxolimab. Every receptor here comes from an adult with an advanced solid tumor such as melanoma, head and neck, liver or kidney cancer.

V and J are TRBV18 and TRBJ1-2; the D gene is possibly TRBD1 (6 bases). The CDR3 loop spans 17 amino acids. The germline V gene encodes CDR1 KGHSH and CDR2 LQKENI. Trimming took off 10 bases at V and 8 bases at J, with 32 bases between the two ends. In DNA, the CDR3 is TGTGCCACCCGACCTGGGTTCGAGACAGGTCTCTCGGGAGGCTACACCTTC. Encoded protein: CATRPGFETGLSGGYTF.

The gene calls are TRBV7-2 and TRBJ2-2; D possibly corresponds to TRBD2 (6 bases). Germline assignment: CDR1 SGHTA and CDR2 FQGNSA. The length of the CDR3 is 15 residues. The ends were cut back, 3 bases at V and 0 bases at J, with 8 bases in the middle. CDR3 sequence (DNA): TGTGCCAGCAGCTTGGGCGGGACGAACACCGGGGAGCTGTTTTTT. This codes for CASSLGGTNTGELFF.

The gene calls are TRBV5-4 and TRBJ2-2; D not resolved. Germline V gene lookup returns CDR1 SGHNT and CDR2 YYREEE (reference sequence). V was cut by 0 bases and J by 6 bases, with 15 bases left in between. The CDR3 spans 16 residues. CDR3 protein: CASSLALGLVAGELFF. CDR3 nucleotides: TGTGCCAGCAGCTTGGCTCTTGGGTTAGTGGCCGGGGAGCTGTTTTTT.

The rearrangement links TRBV4-2 to TRBJ1-5, with a weak D call TRBD1 (5 bases). CDR1 LGHNA and CDR2 YNFKEQ come from the germline V gene. There are 15 residues in the CDR3. V lost 1 base to trimming and J lost 6 bases, with 13 bases between them. The CDR3 bases are TGTGCCAGCAGCCAAGGTTCCTCTGGGACTCAGCCCCAGCATTTT. Amino acids: CASSQGSSGTQPQHF.

This clone has just one count. DNA of the CDR3: TGTGCCAGCAGTTTACGACAGGGCCCTCAGCCCCAGCATTTT. Its protein product is CASSLRQGPQPQHF. The V gene is TRBV27, the J gene TRBJ1-5; 7 bases are shared with TRBD1. The CDR3 covers 14 residues. After removal of 2 bases from V and 6 bases from J, the junction contained 4 bases not matched to a gene. The germline gives CDR1 MNHEY, CDR2 SMNVEV (reference sequence).

This clone came up once. This chain links TRBV19 with TRBJ2-3; D ambiguous. The CDR3 runs to 15 residues. Per the germline V gene, CDR1 is LNHDA and CDR2 is SQIVND (reference sequence). V lost 3 bases, J lost 1 base, and 11 bases lay in between. The CDR3 nucleotides are TGTGCCAGTAGTATCTATAGTCGCGGCACAGATACGCAGTATTTT. This gives the protein CASSIYSRGTDTQYF.

This clone was observed a few times. This chain links TRBV15 with TRBJ2-5, with D perhaps assigned TRBD1 or TRBD2 (6 bases each). V was clipped by 3 bases and J by 5 bases, with 16 bases between them. Per the germline V gene, CDR1 is LNHNV and CDR2 is YYDKDF (reference sequence). The CDR3 has 15 residues. CDR3 protein: CATSREWGAGETQYF. Written as DNA, the CDR3 is TGTGCCACCAGCAGGGAGTGGGGGGCGGGGGAGACCCAGTACTTC.

On this clone itself: One end of the junction fails to match germline, which may point to a read error. The CDR3 nucleotides read TGTGCCAGCGAGGGACAGTACTATGGCCACACCTTC. Protein: CASEGQYYGHTF. The J gene is TRBJ1-2, the V gene TRBV28, with 7 bases matching TRBD1. This CDR3 contains 12 residues. The germline V gene encodes CDR1 MDHEN and CDR2 SYDVKM.

V usage is TRBV16 and J usage is TRBJ1-1; 9 bases fit TRBD1. Germline V gene lookup returns CDR1 KGHSY and CDR2 FQNENV. V was pared by 5 bases and J by 5 bases, with 9 bases of the junction left unmatched. This CDR3 is 15 amino acids long. CDR3 amino acids: CASSVGTGRRTEAFF. The DNA for the CDR3 is TGTGCCAGCAGCGTTGGGACAGGGCGGCGAACTGAAGCTTTCTTT.

V usage is TRBV9 and J usage is TRBJ2-7; 7 nucleotides agree with TRBD2. Germline CDR1 reads SGDLS; CDR2 reads YYNGEE. CDR3 length: 12 residues. The ends lost 0 bases at V and 9 bases at J; junction bases unmatched: 3. The CDR3: CASSVGREGQYF. CDR3 DNA: TGTGCCAGCAGCGTAGGGAGGGAGGGGCAGTACTTC.